Below, 3 T cell receptor beta chains from the same sample are listed, as sequenced in a study of cytomegalovirus exposure and HLA in healthy donors (dated by TCRdb to the late 2010s). Library preparation used the immunoSEQ multiplex PCR assay. For the multiplex PCR, a mixture combining 60 forward primers for TCR Vbeta segments and 13 reverse primers for TCR Jbeta segments was used. TCRdb carries this immuneACCESS record with in-frame sequences only. Its versions omit some clonotypes, under half of them owing to an unresolved V gene in the studies checked, with the rest unexplained. The sample profile shows some 150,000 clones; about 76% of them were found once. The ten largest account for approximately 4% of the sample. What was sequenced was PBMCs. These receptors were collected from a man aged 18 to 30 in good health and CMV-seronegative.

This clone was observed a handful of times. The J gene is TRBJ2-7, the V gene TRBV11-1; 7 bases are a match to TRBD1. V shed 0 bases, J shed 6 bases, and the junction held 8 bases outside the gene matches. CDR1 SGHAT and CDR2 FQDESV come from the germline V gene (reference sequence). CDR3 length: 15 amino acids. CDR3 DNA: TGTGCCAGCAGCTTAGCGGGACAGTTTGTTAGCGAGCAGTACTTC. Translating it yields CASSLAGQFVSEQYF.

V gene TRBV9 combines with J gene TRBJ1-3, with D possibly being TRBD1 (5 bases). The CDR3 is 16 amino acids. CDR1 SGDLS and CDR2 YYNGEE come from the germline V gene. Trimming shortened V by 0 bases and J by 3 bases, and 13 bases separated the two germline ends. The CDR3, as DNA: TGTGCCAGCAGCGTAGGAAATGGAGGGGATGGAAACACCATATATTTT. It translates to CASSVGNGGDGNTIYF.

The chain links TRBV27 to TRBJ2-2; D is perhaps TRBD1 (5 bases). Germline V lookup: CDR1 MNHEY, CDR2 SMNVEV (reference sequence). With 5 bases removed from V and 7 bases from J, the gap between germline ends came to 11 bases. CDR3 length: 13 residues. CDR3 nucleotide sequence: TGTGCCAGCAGTATTGCAGGGTTCGGGGAGCTGTTTTTT. Protein product: CASSIAGFGELFF.